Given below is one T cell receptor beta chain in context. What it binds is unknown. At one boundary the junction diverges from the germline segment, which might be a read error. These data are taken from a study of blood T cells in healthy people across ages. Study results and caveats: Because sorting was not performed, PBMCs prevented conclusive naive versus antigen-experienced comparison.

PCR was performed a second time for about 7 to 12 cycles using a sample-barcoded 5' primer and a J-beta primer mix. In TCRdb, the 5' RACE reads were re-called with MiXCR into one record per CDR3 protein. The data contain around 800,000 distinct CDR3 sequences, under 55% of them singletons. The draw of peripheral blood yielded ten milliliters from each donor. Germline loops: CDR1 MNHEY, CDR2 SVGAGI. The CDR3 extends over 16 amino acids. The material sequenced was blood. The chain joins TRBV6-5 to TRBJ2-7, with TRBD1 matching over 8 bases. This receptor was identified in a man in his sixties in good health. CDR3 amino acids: CASGYSPDRERYEQYF. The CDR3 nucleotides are TGTGCCAGCGGTTACTCCCCGGACAGGGAACGGTACGAGCAGTACTTC.